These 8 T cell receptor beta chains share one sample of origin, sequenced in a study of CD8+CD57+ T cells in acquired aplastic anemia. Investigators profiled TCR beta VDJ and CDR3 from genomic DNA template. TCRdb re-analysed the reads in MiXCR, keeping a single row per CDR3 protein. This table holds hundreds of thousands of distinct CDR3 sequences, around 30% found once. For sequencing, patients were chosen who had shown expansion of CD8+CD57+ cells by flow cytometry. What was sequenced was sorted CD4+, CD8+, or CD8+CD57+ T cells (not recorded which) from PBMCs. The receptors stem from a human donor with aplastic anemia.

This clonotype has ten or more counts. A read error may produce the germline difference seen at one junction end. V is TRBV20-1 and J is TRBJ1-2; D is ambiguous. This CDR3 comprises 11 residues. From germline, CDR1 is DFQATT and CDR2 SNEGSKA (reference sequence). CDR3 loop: CSGYDNYGYTF. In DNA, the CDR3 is TGCAGTGGGTATGACAACTACGGCTACACCTTC.

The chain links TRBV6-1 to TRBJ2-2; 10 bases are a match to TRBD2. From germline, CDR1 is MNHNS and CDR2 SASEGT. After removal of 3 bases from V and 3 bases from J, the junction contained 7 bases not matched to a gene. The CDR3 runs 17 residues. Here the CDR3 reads CASSDKRGGEDTGELFF. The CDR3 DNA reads TGTGCCAGCAGTGATAAGCGGGGGGGAGAGGACACCGGGGAGCTGTTTTTT.

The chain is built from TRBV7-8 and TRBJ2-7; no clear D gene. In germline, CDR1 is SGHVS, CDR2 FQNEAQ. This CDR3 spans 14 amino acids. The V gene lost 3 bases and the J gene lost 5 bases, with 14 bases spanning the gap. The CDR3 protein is CASSFDPSSDEQYF. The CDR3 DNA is TGTGCCAGCAGCTTCGACCCCAGCTCGGACGAGCAGTACTTC.

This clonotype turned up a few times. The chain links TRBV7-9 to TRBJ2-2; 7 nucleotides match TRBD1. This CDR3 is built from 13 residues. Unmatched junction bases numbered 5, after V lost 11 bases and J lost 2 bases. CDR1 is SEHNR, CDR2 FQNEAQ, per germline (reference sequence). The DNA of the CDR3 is TGTGCCGTAGGGACAGAAAACACCGGGGAGCTGTTTTTT. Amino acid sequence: CAVGTENTGELFF.

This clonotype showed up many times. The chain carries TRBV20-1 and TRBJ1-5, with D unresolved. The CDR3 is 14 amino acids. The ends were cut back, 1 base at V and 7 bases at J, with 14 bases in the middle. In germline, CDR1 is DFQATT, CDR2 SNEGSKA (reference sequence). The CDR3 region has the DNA TGCAGTGCTAGAGGAGGAGGGCCTGGGCAGCCCCAGCATTTT. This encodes CSARGGGPGQPQHF.

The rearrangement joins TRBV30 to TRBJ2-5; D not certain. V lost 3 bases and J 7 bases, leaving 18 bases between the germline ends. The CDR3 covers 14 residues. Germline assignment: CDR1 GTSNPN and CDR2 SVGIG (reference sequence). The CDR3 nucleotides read TGTGCCTGGAGGTCATCAGTCGGTTCACGGACCCAGTACTTC. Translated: CAWRSSVGSRTQYF.

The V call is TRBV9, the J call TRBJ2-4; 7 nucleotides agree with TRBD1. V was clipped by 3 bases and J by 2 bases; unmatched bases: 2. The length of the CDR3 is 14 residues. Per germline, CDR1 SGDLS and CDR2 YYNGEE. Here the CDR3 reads CASSGGGTKNIQYF. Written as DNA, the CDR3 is TGTGCCAGCAGCGGAGGGGGCACCAAAAACATTCAGTACTTC.

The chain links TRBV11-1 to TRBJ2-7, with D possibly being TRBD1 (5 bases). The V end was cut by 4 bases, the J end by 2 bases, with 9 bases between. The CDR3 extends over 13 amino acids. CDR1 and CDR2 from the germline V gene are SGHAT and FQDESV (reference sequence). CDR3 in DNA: TGTGCCAGCAGCTGGCAGGGCCCCTACGAGCAGTACTTC. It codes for CASSWQGPYEQYF.